This T cell receptor beta chain was captured by sequencing in a study of blood T cell repertoires in COVID-19. On the study more broadly: Both acute and convalescent COVID-19 samples were obtained from the United States, Italy and Spain. Sources were T cells, B-cell-depleted T cells, or PBMCs; the material itself was cDNA or gDNA.

In the original analysis: Reference gene primers were amplified, and this amplification served to estimate nucleated cell counts. Profiling relied on immunoSEQ multiplex PCR, and the TCRdb table lists in-frame clones only, not all of them. V and J calls and clone size follow that table, whereas D and trimming were derived from the DNA. Of about 280,000 clones in the sample, 86% were seen once. This clone was seen just once. CDR1 is MGHRA and CDR2 is YSYEKL in the germline V gene. The CDR3 runs to 18 residues. V shed 5 bases and J 0 bases; nucleotides not matched to a gene: 8. The sample was peripheral blood. The chain employs TRBV4-1 and TRBJ2-6, with TRBD1 identical over 9 bases. The sequence came from a woman younger than 45 who had recovered from COVID-19. This CDR3 reads CASSERTGDRSGANVLTF. In DNA form, the CDR3 reads TGCGCCAGCAGCGAACGGACAGGGGACCGCTCTGGGGCCAACGTCCTGACTTTC.